Listed below are T cell receptor beta chains from one sample, sequenced in a study of blood T cell repertoires in COVID-19. Assay used: immunoSEQ multiplex PCR; TCRdb lists only in-frame clones, some missing. This table holds nearly 90,000 clones, more than 70% found once. Sequencing was done on a sample of peripheral blood. Receptors originate from a woman aged 80 or older with acute or convalescent COVID-19. Both conserved end residues are trimmed from each CDR3. Each record gives: V gene, CDR3 protein.

V gene: TRBV7-2; CDR3 protein: ASSLRQGGNSPLH
V gene: TRBV15; CDR3 protein: ATSSGLHRGAF
V gene: TRBV5-4; CDR3 protein: ASSLVGQGITQETQY
V gene: TRBV15; CDR3 protein: ATSRETGGASDYT
V gene: TRBV25-1; CDR3 protein: ASSESGDRGNYGYT
V gene: TRBV6-2/TRBV6-3; CDR3 protein: ASSYSTLGSEKLF
V gene: TRBV15; CDR3 protein: ATSKNRVSNEKLF
V gene: TRBV30; CDR3 protein: ACPGTGLAGNTIY
V gene: TRBV11-3; CDR3 protein: ASSRTSGLRREQF
V gene: TRBV14; CDR3 protein: ASSQASVNTEAF
V gene: TRBV5-5; CDR3 protein: ASSLIRQNSAF
V gene: TRBV4-1; CDR3 protein: ASSAPGTATYEQY
V gene: TRBV11-3; CDR3 protein: ASSSGTSGGPQF
V gene: TRBV2; CDR3 protein: ASSPRDRIYEQY
V gene: TRBV5-4; CDR3 protein: ASSIPSGGPTDTQY
V gene: TRBV9; CDR3 protein: ASSETGIGEKLF
V gene: TRBV7-3; CDR3 protein: ASTSGSSGDTIY
V gene: TRBV7-2; CDR3 protein: ASSLAGSRTGYYEQY
V gene: TRBV5-4; CDR3 protein: ASSPRSSGNTIY
V gene: TRBV6-1; CDR3 protein: ASREGGEQY
V gene: TRBV7-8; CDR3 protein: ASSLLRTGGWSNQPQH
V gene: TRBV5-4; CDR3 protein: ASSPGLSSSYEQY
V gene: TRBV30; CDR3 protein: AWSVLPGTGWGYT
V gene: TRBV5-8; CDR3 protein: ASSLRTGFTDTQY
V gene: TRBV6-6; CDR3 protein: ASSSQGGNTEAF
V gene: TRBV18; CDR3 protein: ASSPGTSVETQY
V gene: TRBV25-1; CDR3 protein: ASSDVTRDTQY
V gene: TRBV19; CDR3 protein: ASSKRTADTGELF
V gene: TRBV29-1; CDR3 protein: SIQQPSGNTIY
V gene: TRBV5-6; CDR3 protein: ASSLPQGSAGYT
V gene: TRBV6-4; CDR3 protein: ASSDSRDRGEQY
V gene: TRBV29-1; CDR3 protein: SVRTGSTGELF
V gene: TRBV6-6; CDR3 protein: ASSYDGTGRDYGYT
V gene: TRBV20-1; CDR3 protein: SAWEVEKLF
V gene: TRBV19; CDR3 protein: ASSMAGKGYT
V gene: TRBV5-1; CDR3 protein: ASSLAPTEANYGYT
V gene: TRBV5-6; CDR3 protein: ASSSAGSYEQY
V gene: TRBV5-1; CDR3 protein: ASSPGEYQETQY
V gene: TRBV18; CDR3 protein: ASSPAFSRAEAF
V gene: TRBV20-1; CDR3 protein: SASVVAGGQETQY
V gene: TRBV24-1; CDR3 protein: ATRPSGGNYGYT
V gene: TRBV12-5; CDR3 protein: ASNRGDSYEQY
V gene: TRBV5-4; CDR3 protein: ASRGPQETQY
V gene: TRBV15; CDR3 protein: ATSRGTSGGNNEQF
V gene: TRBV9; CDR3 protein: ASSGFSDLSWNTEAF
V gene: TRBV19; CDR3 protein: ASTIGRGQGLYSNQPQH
V gene: TRBV7-9; CDR3 protein: ASSRTGTGGVHEQF
V gene: TRBV7-2; CDR3 protein: ASSSTGTGFQPQH
V gene: TRBV19; CDR3 protein: ASSISVLSGNTIY
V gene: TRBV19; CDR3 protein: ASSSGQGARNEQY
V gene: TRBV2; CDR3 protein: ASSGTGGASETQY